This T cell receptor (beta chain) was retrieved from a study of post-analysis software for immune sequencing data. Regarding the study as a whole: When the samples were clustered directly with F measure, those that had been prepared in the same batch showed strong co-clustering. Patients had higher frequencies than controls of five TRBV segments, including TRBV5-6, TRBV5-1 and TRBV20-1.

Prepared libraries of TCR beta cDNA carried unique molecular identifiers. TCRdb redid the calling of the PCR reads with MiXCR, one entry per CDR3 protein. The sample has approximately 770,000 distinct CDR3 sequences; about 45% are singletons. The length of the CDR3 is 16 residues. Per the germline V gene, CDR1 is SGHAT and CDR2 is FQNNGV. V lost 5 bases and J lost 3, with 20 bases in between. This clonotype was counted between two and nine times. Its target is unknown. Material: blood. The TCR originated in a girl between 10 and 17 years old with multiple sclerosis. J is TRBJ2-7 and V is TRBV11-2; D tentatively reads TRBD1 or TRBD2 (5 bases each). DNA for the CDR3: TGTGCCAGCAGCCTGGGACCAACCCTGGCTAACTACGAGCAGTACTTC. Amino acid sequence: CASSLGPTLANYEQYF.